The present TCR beta chain was sequenced within a study of blood T cell repertoires in COVID-19. Study-level background: COVID-19 samples, acute and convalescent, were from the United States, Italy and Spain. The cDNA or gDNA used as material had been derived from T cells, B-cell-depleted T cells, or PBMCs.

Per the study methods: How many nucleated cells were present was estimated from reference gene primer amplification. The method was immunoSEQ multiplex PCR; TCRdb's version includes in-frame clones alone and lacks a portion of them. That table is the source of V, J and clone size, and D and trimming were worked out from the DNA. The sample consists of roughly 250,000 clones, around 89% of them appearing once. Germline assignment: CDR1 SGHVS and CDR2 FNYEAQ. Trimming left V 5 bases short and J 7 bases short, with 20 bases between. This CDR3 region has 15 residues. This chain joins TRBV7-6 and TRBJ1-2; D is possibly TRBD1 (5 bases). The clonotype originates from a woman aged 40 to 55 who had recovered from COVID-19. Sequencing was done on a sample of peripheral blood. The CDR3 loop reads CASSHTVGAGGGYTF. In DNA form, the CDR3 reads TGTGCCAGCAGCCACACGGTCGGGGCCGGGGGTGGCTACACCTTC.